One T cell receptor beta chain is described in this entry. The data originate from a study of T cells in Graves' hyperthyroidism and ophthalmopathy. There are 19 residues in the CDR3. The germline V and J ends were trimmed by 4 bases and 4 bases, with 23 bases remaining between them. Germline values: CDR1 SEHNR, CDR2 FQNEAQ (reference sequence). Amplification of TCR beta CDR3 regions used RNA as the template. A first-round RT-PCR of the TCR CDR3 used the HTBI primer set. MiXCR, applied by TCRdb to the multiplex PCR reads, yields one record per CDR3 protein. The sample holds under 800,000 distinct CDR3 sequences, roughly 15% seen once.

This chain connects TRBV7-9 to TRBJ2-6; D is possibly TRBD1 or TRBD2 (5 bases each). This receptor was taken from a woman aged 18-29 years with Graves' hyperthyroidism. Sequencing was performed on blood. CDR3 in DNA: TGTGCCAGCAGCTCCGATCCAGGGACGCGGAGATCGGGGGCCAACGTCCTGACTTTC. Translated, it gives CASSSDPGTRRSGANVLTF. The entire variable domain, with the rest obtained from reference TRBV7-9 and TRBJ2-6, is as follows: DTGVSQNPRHKITKRGQNVTFRCDPISEHNRLYWYRQTLGQGPEFLTYFQNEAQLEKSRLLSDRFSAERPKGSFSTLEIQRTEQGDSAMYLCASSSDPGTRRSGANVLTFGAGSRLTVL.